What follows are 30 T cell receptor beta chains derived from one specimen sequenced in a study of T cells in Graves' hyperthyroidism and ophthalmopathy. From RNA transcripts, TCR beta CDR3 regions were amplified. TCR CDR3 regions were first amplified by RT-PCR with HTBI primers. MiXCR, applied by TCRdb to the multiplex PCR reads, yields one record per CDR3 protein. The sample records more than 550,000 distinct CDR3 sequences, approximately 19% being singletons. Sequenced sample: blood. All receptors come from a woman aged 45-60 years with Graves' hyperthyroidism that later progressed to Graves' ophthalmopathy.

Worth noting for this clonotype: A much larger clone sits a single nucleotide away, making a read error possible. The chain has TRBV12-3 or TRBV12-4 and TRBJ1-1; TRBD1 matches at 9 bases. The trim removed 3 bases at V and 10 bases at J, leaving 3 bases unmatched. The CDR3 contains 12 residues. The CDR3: CASSFRQGGAFF. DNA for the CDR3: TGTGCCAGCAGTTTCCGACAGGGGGGAGCTTTCTTT.

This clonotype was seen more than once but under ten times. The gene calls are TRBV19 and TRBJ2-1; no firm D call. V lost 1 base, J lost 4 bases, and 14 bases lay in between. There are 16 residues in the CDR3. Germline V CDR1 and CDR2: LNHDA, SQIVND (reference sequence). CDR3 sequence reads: CASSIAILDIYNEQFF. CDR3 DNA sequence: TGTGCCAGTAGTATAGCCATCCTCGACATTTACAATGAGCAGTTCTTC.

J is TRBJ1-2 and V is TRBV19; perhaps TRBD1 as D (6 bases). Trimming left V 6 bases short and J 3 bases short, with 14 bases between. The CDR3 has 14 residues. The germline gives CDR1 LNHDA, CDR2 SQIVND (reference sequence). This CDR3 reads CASSLPGTYYGYTF. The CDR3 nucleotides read TGTGCCAGTAGCCTCCCCGGGACATACTATGGCTACACCTTC.

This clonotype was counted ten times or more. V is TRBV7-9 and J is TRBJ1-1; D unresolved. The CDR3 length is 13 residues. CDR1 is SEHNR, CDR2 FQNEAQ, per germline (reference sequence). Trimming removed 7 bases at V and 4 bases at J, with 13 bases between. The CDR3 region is CASNPQRITEAFF. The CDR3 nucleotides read TGTGCCAGCAACCCCCAAAGGATCACTGAAGCTTTCTTT.

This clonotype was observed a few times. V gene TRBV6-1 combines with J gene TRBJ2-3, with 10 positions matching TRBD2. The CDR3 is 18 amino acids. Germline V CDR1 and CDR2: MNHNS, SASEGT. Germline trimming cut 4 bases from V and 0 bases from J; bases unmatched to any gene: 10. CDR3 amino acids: CASSAASSGGRSTDTQYF. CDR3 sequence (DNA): TGTGCCAGCAGTGCCGCCTCTAGCGGGGGCAGGAGCACAGATACGCAGTATTTT.

The CDR3 DNA reads as TGTGCCAGCAGCTTAGTTCAGCCAGATCCCCTCCACTTT. This gives the protein CASSLVQPDPLHF. The V and J genes are TRBV7-2 and TRBJ1-6; the D is unclear. The germline gives CDR1 SGHTA, CDR2 FQGNSA. CDR3 length equals 13 residues. Trimming stripped 1 base from V and 13 bases from J, with 11 bases between.

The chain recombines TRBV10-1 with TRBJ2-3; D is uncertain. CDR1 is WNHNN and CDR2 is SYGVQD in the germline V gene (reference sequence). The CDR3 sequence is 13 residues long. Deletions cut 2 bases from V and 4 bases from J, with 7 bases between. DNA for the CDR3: TGCGCCAGCAGTGAGGGAACAGCAGATACGCAGTATTTT. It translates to CASSEGTADTQYF.

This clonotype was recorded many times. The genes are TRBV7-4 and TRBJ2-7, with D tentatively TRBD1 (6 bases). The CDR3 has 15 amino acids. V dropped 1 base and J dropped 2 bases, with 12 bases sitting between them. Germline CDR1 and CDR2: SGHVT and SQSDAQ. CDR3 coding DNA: TGTGCCAGCAGCTTAGGAGGGACACCTACCTACGAGCAGTACTTC. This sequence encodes CASSLGGTPTYEQYF.

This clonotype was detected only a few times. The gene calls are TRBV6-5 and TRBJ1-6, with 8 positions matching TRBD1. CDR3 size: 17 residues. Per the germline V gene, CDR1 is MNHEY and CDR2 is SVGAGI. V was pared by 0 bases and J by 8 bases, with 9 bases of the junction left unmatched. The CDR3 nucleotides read TGTGCCAGCAGTTACTCTCTTGACAGGGGTCTGTATTCACCCCTCCACTTT. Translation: CASSYSLDRGLYSPLHF.

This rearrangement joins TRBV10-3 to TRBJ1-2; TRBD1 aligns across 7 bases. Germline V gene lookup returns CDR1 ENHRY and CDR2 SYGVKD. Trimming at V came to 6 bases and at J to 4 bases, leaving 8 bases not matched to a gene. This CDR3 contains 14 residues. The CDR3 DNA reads TGTGCCATCAGCCCACAGGGGTTTGGCTATGGCTACACCTTC. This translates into CAISPQGFGYGYTF.

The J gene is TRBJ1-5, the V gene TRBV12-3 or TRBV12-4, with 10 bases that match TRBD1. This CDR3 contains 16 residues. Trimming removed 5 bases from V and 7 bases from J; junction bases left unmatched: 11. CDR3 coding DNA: TGTGCCAGCAGTCTCCCGGGACAGGGGACAGCCCAGCCCCAGCATTTT. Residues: CASSLPGQGTAQPQHF.

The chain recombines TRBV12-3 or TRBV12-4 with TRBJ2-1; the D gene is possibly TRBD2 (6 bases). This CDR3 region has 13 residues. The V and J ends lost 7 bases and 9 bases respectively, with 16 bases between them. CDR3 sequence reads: CASMRRGRGEQFF. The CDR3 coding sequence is TGTGCCAGCATGAGGCGGGGAAGGGGTGAGCAGTTCTTC.

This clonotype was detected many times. The CDR3 is CASSVHNNSPLHF. CDR3 nucleotide sequence: TGTGCCAGCAGCGTGCACAATAATTCACCCCTCCACTTT. This chain connects TRBV9 to TRBJ1-6, with no clear D. Trimming shortened V by 2 bases and J by 5 bases, and 5 bases separated the two germline ends. The germline gives CDR1 SGDLS, CDR2 YYNGEE. The CDR3 sequence is 13 residues long.

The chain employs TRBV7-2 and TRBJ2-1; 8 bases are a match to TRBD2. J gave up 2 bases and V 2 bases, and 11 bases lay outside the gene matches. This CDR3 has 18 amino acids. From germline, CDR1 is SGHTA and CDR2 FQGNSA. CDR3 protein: CASSLTPSGGNPYNEQFF. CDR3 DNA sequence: TGTGCCAGCAGCTTAACGCCGAGCGGGGGAAACCCCTACAATGAGCAGTTCTTC.

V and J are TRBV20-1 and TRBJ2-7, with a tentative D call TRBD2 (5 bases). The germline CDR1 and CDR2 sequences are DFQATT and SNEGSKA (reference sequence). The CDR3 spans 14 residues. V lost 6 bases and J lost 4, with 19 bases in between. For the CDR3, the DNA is TGCAGTGCCTATGGTCGGGGAGTGGGATACGAGCAGTACTTC. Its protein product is CSAYGRGVGYEQYF.

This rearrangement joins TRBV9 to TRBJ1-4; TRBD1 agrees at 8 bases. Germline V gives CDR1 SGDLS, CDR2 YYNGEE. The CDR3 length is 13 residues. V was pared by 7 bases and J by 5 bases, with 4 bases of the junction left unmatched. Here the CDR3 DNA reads TGTGCCAGCCACCCAGGGGGCAATGAAAAACTGTTTTTT. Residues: CASHPGGNEKLFF.

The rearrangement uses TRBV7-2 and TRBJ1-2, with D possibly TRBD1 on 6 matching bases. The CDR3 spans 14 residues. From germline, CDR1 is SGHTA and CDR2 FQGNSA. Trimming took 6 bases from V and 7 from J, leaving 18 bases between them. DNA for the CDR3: TGTGCCAGCAGAACGGGACAAACGTACTTTGGCTACACCTTC. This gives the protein CASRTGQTYFGYTF.

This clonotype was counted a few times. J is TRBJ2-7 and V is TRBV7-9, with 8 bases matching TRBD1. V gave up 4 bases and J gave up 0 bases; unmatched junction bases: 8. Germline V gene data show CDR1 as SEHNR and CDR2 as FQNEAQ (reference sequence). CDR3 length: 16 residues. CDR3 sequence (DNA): TGTGCCAGCAGCTCCTTGAGGGACAGGAGCTCCTACGAGCAGTACTTC. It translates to CASSSLRDRSSYEQYF.

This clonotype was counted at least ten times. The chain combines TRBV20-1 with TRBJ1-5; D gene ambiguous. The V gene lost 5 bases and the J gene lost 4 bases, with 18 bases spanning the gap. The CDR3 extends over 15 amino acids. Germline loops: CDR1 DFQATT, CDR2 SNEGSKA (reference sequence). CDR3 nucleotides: TGCAGTGCTCAAACAAATCCCCTGGCAAATCAGCCCCAGCATTTT. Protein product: CSAQTNPLANQPQHF.

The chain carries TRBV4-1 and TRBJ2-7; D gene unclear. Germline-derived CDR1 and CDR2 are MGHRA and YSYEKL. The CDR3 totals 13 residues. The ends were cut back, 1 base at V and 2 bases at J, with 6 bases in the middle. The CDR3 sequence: CASSQVSTYEQYF. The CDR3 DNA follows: TGCGCCAGCAGCCAAGTTTCAACCTACGAGCAGTACTTC.

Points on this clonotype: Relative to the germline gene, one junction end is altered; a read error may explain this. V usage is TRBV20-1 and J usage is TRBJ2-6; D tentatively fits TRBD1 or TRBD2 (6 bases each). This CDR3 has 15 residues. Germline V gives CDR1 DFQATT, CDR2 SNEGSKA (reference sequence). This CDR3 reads CSVNGGLPGANALTF. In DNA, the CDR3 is TGCAGTGTCAATGGGGGGCTCCCTGGGGCCAACGCCCTGACTTTC.

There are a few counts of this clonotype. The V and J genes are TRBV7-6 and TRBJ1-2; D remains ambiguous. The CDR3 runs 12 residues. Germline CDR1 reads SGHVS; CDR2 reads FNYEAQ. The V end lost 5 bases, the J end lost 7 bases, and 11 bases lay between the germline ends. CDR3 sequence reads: CASSPETGGYTF. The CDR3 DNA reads TGTGCCAGCAGCCCGGAGACTGGTGGCTACACCTTC.

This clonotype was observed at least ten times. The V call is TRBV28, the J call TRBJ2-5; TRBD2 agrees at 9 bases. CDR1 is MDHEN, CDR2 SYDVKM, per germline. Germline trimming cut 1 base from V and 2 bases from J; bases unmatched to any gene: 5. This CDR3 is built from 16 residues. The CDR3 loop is CASSLYSGGQQETQYF. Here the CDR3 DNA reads TGTGCCAGCAGTTTATATAGCGGGGGACAACAAGAGACCCAGTACTTC.

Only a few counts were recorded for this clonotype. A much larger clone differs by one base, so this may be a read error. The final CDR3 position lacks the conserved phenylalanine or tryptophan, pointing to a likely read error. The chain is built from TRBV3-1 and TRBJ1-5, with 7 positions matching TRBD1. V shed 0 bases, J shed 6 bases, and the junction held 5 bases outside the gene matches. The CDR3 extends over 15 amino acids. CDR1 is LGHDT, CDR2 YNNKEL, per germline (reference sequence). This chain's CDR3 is CASSQDSRGLQPQHL. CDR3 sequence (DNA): TGTGCCAGCAGCCAAGATTCAAGGGGGCTTCAGCCCCAGCATCTT.

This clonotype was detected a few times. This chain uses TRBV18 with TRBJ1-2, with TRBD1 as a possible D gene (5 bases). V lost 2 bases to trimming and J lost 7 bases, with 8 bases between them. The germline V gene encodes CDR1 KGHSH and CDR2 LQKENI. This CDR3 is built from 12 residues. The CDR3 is CASSPAGPGYTF. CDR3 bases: TGTGCCAGCTCACCAGCAGGGCCTGGCTACACCTTC.

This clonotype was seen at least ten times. The DNA for the CDR3 is TGCAGTGCTGGGACAGGGAACTACGAGCAGTACTTC. It codes for CSAGTGNYEQYF. The J gene is TRBJ2-7, the V gene TRBV20-1, with TRBD1 identical over 9 bases. In germline, CDR1 is DFQATT, CDR2 SNEGSKA (reference sequence). V dropped 5 bases and J dropped 3; count of bases not matched to a gene: 2. The CDR3 is made up of 12 amino acids.

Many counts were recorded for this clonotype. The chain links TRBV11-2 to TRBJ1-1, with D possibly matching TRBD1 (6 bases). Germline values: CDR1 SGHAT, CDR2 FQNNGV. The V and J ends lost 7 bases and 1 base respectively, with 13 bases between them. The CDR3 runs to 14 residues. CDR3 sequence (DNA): TGTGCCAGCACCCGTTCCAGGGGGAACACTGAAGCTTTCTTT. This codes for CASTRSRGNTEAFF.

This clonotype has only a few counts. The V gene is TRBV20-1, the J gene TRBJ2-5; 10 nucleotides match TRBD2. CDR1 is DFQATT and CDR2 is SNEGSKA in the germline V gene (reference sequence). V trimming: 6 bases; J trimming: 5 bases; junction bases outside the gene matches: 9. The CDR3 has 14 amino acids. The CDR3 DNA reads TGCAGTGCGGGACTAGCGCCTTCTCTGGAGACCCAGTACTTC. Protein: CSAGLAPSLETQYF.

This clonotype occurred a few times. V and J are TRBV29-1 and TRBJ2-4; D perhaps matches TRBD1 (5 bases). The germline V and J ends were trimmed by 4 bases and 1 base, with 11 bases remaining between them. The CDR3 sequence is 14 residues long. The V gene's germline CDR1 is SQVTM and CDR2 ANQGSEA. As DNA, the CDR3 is TGCAGCGTTGGAGAGACAGATGCCAAAAACATTCAGTACTTC. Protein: CSVGETDAKNIQYF.

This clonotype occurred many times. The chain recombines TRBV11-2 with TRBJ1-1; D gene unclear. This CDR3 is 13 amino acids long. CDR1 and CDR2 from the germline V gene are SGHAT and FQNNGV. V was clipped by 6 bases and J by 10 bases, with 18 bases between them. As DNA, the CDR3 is TGTGCCAGCAGACCTCATGTTGATGAGGGAGCTTTCTTT. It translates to CASRPHVDEGAFF.